This TCR beta chain was captured in a study of blood T cell repertoires in COVID-19. Study overall: Italy, Spain and the United States were the sources of the convalescent and acute COVID-19 samples. From T cells, B-cell-depleted T cells, or PBMCs came the material, which was cDNA or gDNA.

Seattle patients were enrolled during active infection and followed longitudinally. In germline, CDR1 is SGHRS, CDR2 YFSETQ. J lost 5 bases, V lost 4 bases, and 3 bases had no gene match. CDR3 length equals 14 residues. In the source study's methods: Reference gene primer amplification in the assay estimated nucleated cell counts. The table came from immunoSEQ multiplex PCR; TCRdb's copy has only in-frame clones and leaves some out. That table furnishes V, J and clone size, whereas the DNA furnished D and trimming. The table has roughly 310,000 clones, roughly 90% seen once. The chain links TRBV5-1 to TRBJ1-1; 12 bases match TRBD1. The TCR was taken from a woman aged 25 to 39 with COVID-19, enrolled during active disease. Material for sequencing was peripheral blood. The CDR3 nucleotides read TGCGCCAGCAGCGGGGGACAGGGGGCAACTGAAGCTTTCTTT. Translation: CASSGGQGATEAFF.